Below, 30 T cell receptor beta chains from the same sample are listed, as sequenced in a study of yellow fever vaccine responses in identical twins. TCRdb re-called the RT-PCR reads with MiXCR, one entry per CDR3 protein. The sample has about 18,000 distinct CDR3 sequences, approximately 60% seen once. The sample consisted of T cells from blood (PBMCs), unsorted or a sorted subset (not recorded which), taken before or after yellow fever vaccination (not recorded which). Every receptor here comes from a woman under 30 who received the yellow fever vaccine.

The gene calls are TRBV7-9 and TRBJ2-5; D gene uncertain. CDR3 length equals 16 residues. Trimming removed 0 bases at V and 2 bases at J, with 13 bases between. Germline V CDR1 and CDR2: SEHNR, FQNEAQ (reference sequence). The CDR3 DNA sequence: TGTGCCAGCAGCTTAGCGGGTTTCGGCGATCAAGAGACCCAGTACTTC. Encoded protein: CASSLAGFGDQETQYF.

This clonotype was detected a few times. V and J are TRBV7-6 and TRBJ1-1, with D possibly being TRBD1 (5 bases). V lost 1 base to trimming and J lost 8 bases, with 8 bases between them. This CDR3 comprises 12 residues. Germline V gene sequence: CDR1 SGHVS, CDR2 FNYEAQ. CDR3 in DNA: TGTGCCAGCAGCTTAGGACGACAGGAAGCTTTCTTT. Translating gives CASSLGRQEAFF. Full variable domain (outside the CDR3, taken from reference TRBV7-6 and TRBJ1-1): GAGVSQSPRYKVTKRGQDVALRCDPISGHVSLYWYRQALGQGPEFLTYFNYEAQQDKSGLPNDRFSAERPEGSISTLTIQRTEQRDSAMYRCASSLGRQEAFFGQGTRLTVV.

V and J are TRBV10-1 and TRBJ2-3, with D unresolved. With 3 bases removed from V and 0 bases from J, the gap between germline ends came to 4 bases. The CDR3 totals 13 residues. Germline CDR1 WNHNN, CDR2 SYGVQD (reference sequence). CDR3 nucleotide sequence: TGCGCCAGCAGTGACGGGAGCACAGATACGCAGTATTTT. Translating it yields CASSDGSTDTQYF.

The DNA for the CDR3 is TGTGCCAGCAGCCCCCTGGGACAGGGCAATCAGCCCCAGCATTTT. Amino acid sequence: CASSPLGQGNQPQHF. The chain uses TRBV5-5 and TRBJ1-5; TRBD1 aligns across 8 bases. CDR3 length: 15 residues. Trimming removed 4 bases from V and 2 bases from J; junction bases left unmatched: 5. CDR1 SGHKS and CDR2 YYEKEE come from the germline V gene (reference sequence).

The chain combines TRBV12-3 or TRBV12-4 with TRBJ1-1; no clear D gene. The V and J ends lost 6 bases and 1 base respectively, with 9 bases between them. There are 13 residues in the CDR3. The DNA for the CDR3 is TGTGCCAGCAGAAAGATCGAGAACACTGAAGCTTTCTTT. Its translation: CASRKIENTEAFF.

The V call is TRBV5-6, the J call TRBJ2-1; 8 bases are a match to TRBD1. Germline CDR1 SGHDT, CDR2 YYEEEE. This CDR3 has 13 amino acids. After removal of 4 bases from V and 8 bases from J, the junction contained 5 bases not matched to a gene. The CDR3 loop is CASSRQGADEQFF. The CDR3 region has the DNA TGTGCCAGCAGCAGGCAGGGGGCCGATGAGCAGTTCTTC.

This clonotype was observed a few times. This rearrangement joins TRBV2 to TRBJ1-1; D is unresolved. Germline V gene sequence: CDR1 SNHLY, CDR2 FYNNEI. This CDR3 has 13 amino acids. Trimming stripped 4 bases from V and 11 bases from J, with 17 bases between. The CDR3 DNA follows: TGTGCCAGCAGTGGCCGGGATGTTTGGTGGGCTTTCTTT. It is translated as CASSGRDVWWAFF.

V usage is TRBV5-1 and J usage is TRBJ2-3, with D possibly TRBD2 on 7 matching bases. The CDR3 extends over 15 amino acids. Germline CDR1 and CDR2: SGHRS and YFSETQ. V was clipped by 1 base and J by 6 bases, with 15 bases between them. The CDR3 DNA follows: TGCGCCAGCAGCTTGAGTGGGGGGGCCGTGGATACGCAGTATTTT. Translating gives CASSLSGGAVDTQYF.

The chain employs TRBV12-3 or TRBV12-4 and TRBJ2-7, with D perhaps given as TRBD1 or TRBD2 (5 bases each). The V and J ends lost 7 bases and 4 bases respectively, with 11 bases between them. The CDR3 is 12 residues long. CDR3 region: CASTLRGYEQYV. The DNA of the CDR3 is TGTGCCAGCACCCTGAGGGGTTACGAGCAGTACGTC.

This sequence joins TRBV29-1 and TRBJ2-6; maybe TRBD1 (7 bases). The germline gives CDR1 SQVTM, CDR2 ANQGSEA. This CDR3 has 16 amino acids. Trimming took off 2 bases at V and 4 bases at J, with 15 bases between the two ends. The CDR3 spells CSVEQGGGVGANVLTF. CDR3 coding DNA: TGCAGCGTTGAACAGGGGGGAGGTGTCGGGGCCAACGTCCTGACTTTC.

J is TRBJ2-1 and V is TRBV10-2; no clear D gene. V was clipped by 8 bases and J by 4 bases, with 12 bases between them. This CDR3 region has 13 residues. Germline V gene lookup returns CDR1 WSHSY and CDR2 SAAADI. CDR3: CASGGRIYNEQFF. Here the CDR3 DNA reads TGCGCCAGCGGCGGTCGAATATACAATGAGCAGTTCTTC.

The CDR3: CASSETRNTGELFF. CDR3 nucleotides: TGCGCCAGCAGTGAGACTCGAAACACCGGGGAGCTGTTTTTT. This chain connects TRBV10-2 to TRBJ2-2; D remains unclear. Trimming cost V 2 bases and J 2 bases, with 6 bases left between them. CDR3 length equals 14 residues. The V gene's germline CDR1 is WSHSY and CDR2 SAAADI.

The V gene is TRBV6-1, the J gene TRBJ1-5; no definite D call. The CDR3 totals 14 residues. Germline V gene data show CDR1 as MNHNS and CDR2 as SASEGT. Trimming took 5 bases from V and 3 from J, leaving 11 bases between them. DNA of the CDR3: TGTGCCAGCAGTCTGAGGGCGAACAATCAGCCCCAGCATTTT. Translating gives CASSLRANNQPQHF.

The chain recombines TRBV6-1 with TRBJ2-5; D unresolved. The CDR3 has 9 amino acids. V shed 8 bases and J shed 10 bases, with 8 bases lying between them. CDR1 is MNHNS, CDR2 SASEGT, per germline. CDR3 protein: CASLEGQYF. In nucleotides, the CDR3 is TGTGCCAGCCTAGAAGGCCAGTACTTC.

The table lists this clonotype with a few counts. V gene TRBV12-3 or TRBV12-4 combines with J gene TRBJ1-3; D may be TRBD1 (5 bases). The CDR3 covers 14 residues. Trimming removed 4 bases from V and 12 bases from J, with 19 bases in between. CDR3 amino acids: CASSSTVPGNCIYF. CDR3 DNA sequence: TGTGCCAGCAGTTCGACAGTCCCTGGAAACTGCATATATTTT.

There are a few counts of this clonotype. V usage is TRBV5-1 and J usage is TRBJ1-1; no clear D gene. V lost 0 bases, J lost 8 bases, and 11 bases lay in between. Germline V gene sequence: CDR1 SGHRS, CDR2 YFSETQ. This CDR3 is built from 13 residues. In nucleotides, the CDR3 is TGCGCCAGCAGCTTGGGAGGGTTAGGCGAAGCTTTCTTT. Its translation: CASSLGGLGEAFF.

V is TRBV13 and J is TRBJ1-5, with TRBD1 identical over 8 bases. V was clipped by 4 bases and J by 1 base; unmatched bases: 0. In germline, CDR1 is PRHDT, CDR2 FYEKMQ (reference sequence). The CDR3 contains 14 residues. CDR3 amino acids: CASSWTGSNQPQHF. As DNA, the CDR3 is TGTGCCAGCAGCTGGACAGGGAGCAATCAGCCCCAGCATTTT.

The chain carries TRBV10-1 and TRBJ2-1, with D possibly TRBD1 on 5 matching bases. The V end was cut by 6 bases, the J end by 6 bases, with 12 bases between. Germline-derived CDR1 and CDR2 are WNHNN and SYGVQD (reference sequence). This CDR3 is built from 13 residues. The DNA for the CDR3 is TGCGCCAGCAGCCCCTGGCAGGGCAATGAGCAGTTCTTC. It codes for CASSPWQGNEQFF.

In its sample, this clonotype was seen a few times. The rearrangement joins TRBV20-1 to TRBJ2-1, with 7 bases matching TRBD2. Germline lookup yields CDR1 DFQATT and CDR2 SNEGSKA (reference sequence). The CDR3 spans 15 residues. V gave up 1 base and J gave up 6 bases; unmatched junction bases: 9. This chain's CDR3 is CSARVWEGLSNEQFF. The CDR3 DNA is TGCAGTGCTAGAGTCTGGGAGGGCCTTAGCAATGAGCAGTTCTTC.

V is TRBV28 and J is TRBJ1-1; tentatively, D is TRBD1 (5 bases). The germline V gene has CDR1 MDHEN and CDR2 SYDVKM. The CDR3 covers 11 residues. V gave up 7 bases and J gave up 6 bases, with 9 bases separating them. CDR3 bases: TGTGCCAGCATTGAGGGACCTGAAGCTTTCTTT. Amino acids: CASIEGPEAFF.

This clonotype was observed a handful of times. The rearrangement links TRBV5-1 to TRBJ2-1; D possibly corresponds to TRBD2 (6 bases). Trimming removed 0 bases at V and 7 bases at J, with 11 bases between. This CDR3 has 14 residues. Germline CDR1 SGHRS, CDR2 YFSETQ. The CDR3 reads CASSLGHGGNEQFF. Here the CDR3 DNA reads TGCGCCAGCAGCTTGGGACATGGGGGGAATGAGCAGTTCTTC. Drawing the rest from reference TRBV5-1 and TRBJ2-1, the complete variable domain is KAGVTQTPRYLIKTRGQQVTLSCSPISGHRSVSWYQQTPGQGLQFLFEYFSETQRNKGNFPGRFSGRQFSNSRSEMNVSTLELGDSALYLCASSLGHGGNEQFFGPGTRLTVL.

The CDR3 DNA is TGTGCCAGCTCACGAGCTACAGATAATAGCAATCAGCCCCAGCATTTT. As protein: CASSRATDNSNQPQHF. The rearrangement joins TRBV18 to TRBJ1-5; D not resolved. V shed 4 bases and J shed 0 bases, with 13 bases lying between them. The CDR3 runs 16 residues. Germline V gives CDR1 KGHSH, CDR2 LQKENI.

In this sample, this clonotype turned up a few times. The chain has TRBV11-1 and TRBJ2-7, with D unclear. Trimming stripped 5 bases from V and 1 base from J, with 9 bases between. The CDR3 runs 13 residues. The germline gives CDR1 SGHAT, CDR2 FQDESV (reference sequence). The chain's CDR3 is CASSPEGSYEQYV. The DNA for the CDR3 is TGTGCCAGCAGCCCCGAAGGTTCCTACGAGCAGTACGTC.

The CDR3 DNA reads TGTGCCAGCAGCTTGGAGGGAGAAAATGAAAAACTGTTTTTT. Translating it yields CASSLEGENEKLFF. The chain has TRBV5-6 and TRBJ1-4; no definite D call. The CDR3 loop spans 14 amino acids. From germline, CDR1 is SGHDT and CDR2 YYEEEE. Trimming left V 0 bases short and J 5 bases short, with 8 bases between.

On this clonotype: Because the CDR3's place on the DNA is in doubt, the DNA is left out and the CDR3 is given as listed by TCRdb. V usage is TRBV12-3 or TRBV12-4 and J usage is TRBJ2-1; the table's D call TRBD1 went unverified against the DNA. The CDR3 extends over 15 residues, inclusive of both ends. The CDR3 sequence: CASSFGAGLANEQFF.

This clonotype came up a few times. The rearrangement links TRBV18 to TRBJ2-3; TRBD1 matches 10 bases. The ends lost 5 bases at V and 3 bases at J; junction bases unmatched: 5. CDR3 size: 15 residues. The V gene's germline CDR1 is KGHSH and CDR2 LQKENI. The CDR3 DNA follows: TGTGCCAGCTCAGCTCGGGACAGGGGAACAGATACGCAGTATTTT. Translating gives CASSARDRGTDTQYF.

This clonotype appeared once. This chain connects TRBV7-3 to TRBJ2-5; 9 positions match TRBD1. V shed 1 base and J 3 bases; nucleotides not matched to a gene: 3. This CDR3 has 15 residues. Germline loops: CDR1 SGHTA, CDR2 FQGTGA. CDR3 coding DNA: TGTGCCAGCAGCTTAATGGGGACAGGGAAAGAGACCCAGTACTTC. Amino acids: CASSLMGTGKETQYF. Full variable domain (outside the CDR3, taken from reference TRBV7-3 and TRBJ2-5): GAGVSQTPSNKVTEKGKYVELRCDPISGHTALYWYRQSLGQGPEFLIYFQGTGAADDSGLPNDRFFAVRPEGSVSTLKIQRTERGDSAVYLCASSLMGTGKETQYFGPGTRLLVL.

This chain joins TRBV11-2 and TRBJ2-2; D is possibly TRBD1 (6 bases). The CDR3 has 15 amino acids. Between the trimmed V and J ends, which lost 7 bases and 1 base, there was a span of 13 bases. CDR1 is SGHAT and CDR2 is FQNNGV in the germline V gene. In nucleotides, the CDR3 is TGTGCCAGCAACAACCCAGGGGAGAACACCGGGGAGCTGTTTTTT. It codes for CASNNPGENTGELFF.

The chain carries TRBV2 and TRBJ2-2; D is perhaps TRBD2 (6 bases). The CDR3 extends over 17 amino acids. The germline CDR1 and CDR2 sequences are SNHLY and FYNNEI. Between the trimmed V and J ends, which lost 0 bases and 2 bases, there was a span of 13 bases. The CDR3 DNA is TGTGCCAGCAGTGAAGCCCATGGAGGGGTCAACACCGGGGAGCTGTTTTTT. This codes for CASSEAHGGVNTGELFF.

The V and J genes are TRBV7-9 and TRBJ1-5, with 7 bases fitting TRBD1. V lost 2 bases, J lost 2 bases, and 6 bases stayed unmatched. Germline CDR1 and CDR2: SEHNR and FQNEAQ (reference sequence). The CDR3 extends over 16 amino acids. CDR3: CASSLYKGAGNQPQHF. DNA for the CDR3: TGTGCCAGCAGCTTATATAAGGGGGCTGGCAATCAGCCCCAGCATTTT.